This section outlines one TCR beta chain sequence together with its context. The source of the sample is a study of cytomegalovirus exposure and HLA in healthy donors. CDR1 is SGHNT, CDR2 YYREEE, per germline (reference sequence). The CDR3 runs 12 residues. Deletions cut 2 bases from V and 4 bases from J, with 6 bases between. Both 60 Vbeta primers and 13 Jbeta primers went into the PCR. This table comes from immunoSEQ multiplex PCR, and its TCRdb copy is limited to in-frame clones, with some not included. The sample yields 74,000 or so clones, roughly 65% seen once. Material for sequencing was PBMCs. The chain has TRBV5-4 and TRBJ1-1, with D hard to call. This clonotype was obtained from a woman in her 30s in good health and CMV-seronegative. The CDR3 DNA reads as TGTGCCAGCAGCTTACTTAGCACTGAAGCTTTCTTT. Translation gives CASSLLSTEAFF.